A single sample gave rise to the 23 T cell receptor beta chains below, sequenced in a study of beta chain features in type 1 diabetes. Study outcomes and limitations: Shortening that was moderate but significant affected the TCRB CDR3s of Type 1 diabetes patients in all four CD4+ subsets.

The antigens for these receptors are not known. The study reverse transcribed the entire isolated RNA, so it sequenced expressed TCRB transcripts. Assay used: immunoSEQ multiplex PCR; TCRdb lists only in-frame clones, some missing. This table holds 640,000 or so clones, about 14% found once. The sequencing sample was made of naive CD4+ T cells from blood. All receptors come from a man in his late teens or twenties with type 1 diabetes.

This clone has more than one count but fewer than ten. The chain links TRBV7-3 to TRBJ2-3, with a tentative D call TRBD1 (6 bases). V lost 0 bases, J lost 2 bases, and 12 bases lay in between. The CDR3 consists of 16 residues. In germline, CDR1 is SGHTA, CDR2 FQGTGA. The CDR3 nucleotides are TGTGCCAGCAGCTTAACGGTGGGGGCCCTCACAGATACGCAGTATTTT. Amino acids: CASSLTVGALTDTQYF. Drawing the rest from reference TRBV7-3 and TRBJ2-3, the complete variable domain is GAGVSQTPSNKVTEKGKYVELRCDPISGHTALYWYRQSLGQGPEFLIYFQGTGAADDSGLPNDRFFAVRPEGSVSTLKIQRTERGDSAVYLCASSLTVGALTDTQYFGPGTRLTVL.

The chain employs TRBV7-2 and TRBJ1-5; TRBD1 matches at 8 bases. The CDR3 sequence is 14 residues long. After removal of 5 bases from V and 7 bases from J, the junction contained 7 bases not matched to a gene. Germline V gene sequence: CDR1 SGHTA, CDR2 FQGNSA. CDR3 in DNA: TGTGCCAGCAGCCTCGGACAGGGTACACAGCCCCAGCATTTT. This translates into CASSLGQGTQPQHF.

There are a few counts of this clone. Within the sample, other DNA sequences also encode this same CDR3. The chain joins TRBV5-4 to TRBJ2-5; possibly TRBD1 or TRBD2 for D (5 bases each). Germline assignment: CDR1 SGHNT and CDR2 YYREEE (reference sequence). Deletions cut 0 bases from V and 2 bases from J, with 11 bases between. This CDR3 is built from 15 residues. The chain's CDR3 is CASSLAGRGQETQYF. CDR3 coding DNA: TGTGCCAGCAGCTTGGCAGGGAGAGGGCAAGAGACCCAGTACTTC.

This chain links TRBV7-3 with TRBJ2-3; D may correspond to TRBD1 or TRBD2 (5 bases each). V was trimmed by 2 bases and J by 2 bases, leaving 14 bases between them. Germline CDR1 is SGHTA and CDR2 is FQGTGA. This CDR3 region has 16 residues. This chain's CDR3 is CASSLGVTGTTDTQYF. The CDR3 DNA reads TGTGCCAGCAGCTTAGGTGTGACGGGGACCACAGATACGCAGTATTTT.

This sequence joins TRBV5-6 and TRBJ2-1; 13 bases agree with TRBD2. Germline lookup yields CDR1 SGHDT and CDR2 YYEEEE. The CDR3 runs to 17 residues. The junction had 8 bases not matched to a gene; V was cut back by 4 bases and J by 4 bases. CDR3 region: CASSRRTSGSVYNEQFF. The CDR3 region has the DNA TGTGCCAGCAGCCGAAGGACTAGCGGGAGCGTATACAATGAGCAGTTCTTC.

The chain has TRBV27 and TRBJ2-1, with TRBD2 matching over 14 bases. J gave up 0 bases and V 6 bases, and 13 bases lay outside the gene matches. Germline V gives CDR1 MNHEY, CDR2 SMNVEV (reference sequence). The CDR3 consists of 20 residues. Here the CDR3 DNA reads TGTGCCAGCAGGCATAATCTGACTAGCGGGGGGGATTTCTCCTACAATGAGCAGTTCTTC. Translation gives CASRHNLTSGGDFSYNEQFF.

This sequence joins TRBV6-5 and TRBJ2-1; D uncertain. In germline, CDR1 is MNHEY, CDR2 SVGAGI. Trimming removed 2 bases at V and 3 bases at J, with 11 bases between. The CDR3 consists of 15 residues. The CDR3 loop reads CASSYVQTFYNEQFF. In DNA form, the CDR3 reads TGTGCCAGCAGTTACGTGCAGACCTTCTACAATGAGCAGTTCTTC.

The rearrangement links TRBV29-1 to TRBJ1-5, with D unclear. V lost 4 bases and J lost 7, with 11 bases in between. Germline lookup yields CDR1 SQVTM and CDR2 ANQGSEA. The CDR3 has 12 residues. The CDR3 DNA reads TGCAGCGTTGGATTGGGAGGCCAGCCCCAGCATTTT. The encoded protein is CSVGLGGQPQHF. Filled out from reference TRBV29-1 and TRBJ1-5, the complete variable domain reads SAVISQKPSRDICQRGTSLTIQCQVDSQVTMMFWYRQQPGQSLTLIATANQGSEATYESGFVIDKFPISRPNLTFSTLTVSNMSPEDSSIYLCSVGLGGQPQHFGDGTRLSIL.

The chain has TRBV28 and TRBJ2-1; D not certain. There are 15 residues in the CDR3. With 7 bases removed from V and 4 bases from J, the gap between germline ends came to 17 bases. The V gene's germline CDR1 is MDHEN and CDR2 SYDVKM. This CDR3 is CASTFVAGVYNEQFF. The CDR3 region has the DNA TGTGCCAGCACGTTCGTTGCTGGGGTTTACAATGAGCAGTTCTTC.

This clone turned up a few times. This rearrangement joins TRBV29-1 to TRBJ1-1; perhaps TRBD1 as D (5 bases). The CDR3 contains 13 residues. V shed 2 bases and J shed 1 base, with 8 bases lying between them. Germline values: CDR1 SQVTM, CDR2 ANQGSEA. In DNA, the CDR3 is TGCAGCGTTGAAATTAGGGGGAACACTGAAGCTTTCTTT. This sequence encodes CSVEIRGNTEAFF.

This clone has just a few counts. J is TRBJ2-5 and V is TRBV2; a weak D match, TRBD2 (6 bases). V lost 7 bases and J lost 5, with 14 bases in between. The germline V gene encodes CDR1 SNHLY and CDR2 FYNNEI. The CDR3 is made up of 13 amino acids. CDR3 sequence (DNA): TGTGCCAGCAAATCACGGGAGAGGGAGACCCAGTACTTC. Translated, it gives CASKSRERETQYF.

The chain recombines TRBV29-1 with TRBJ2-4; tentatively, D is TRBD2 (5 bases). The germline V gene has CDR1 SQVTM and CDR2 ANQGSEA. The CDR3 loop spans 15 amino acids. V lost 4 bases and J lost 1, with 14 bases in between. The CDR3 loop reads CSVGGELTAKNIQYF. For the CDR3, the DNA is TGCAGCGTTGGTGGGGAGCTTACGGCCAAAAACATTCAGTACTTC.

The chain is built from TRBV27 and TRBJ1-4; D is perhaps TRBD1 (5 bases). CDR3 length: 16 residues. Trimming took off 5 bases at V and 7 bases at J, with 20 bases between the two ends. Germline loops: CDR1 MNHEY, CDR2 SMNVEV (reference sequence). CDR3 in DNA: TGTGCCAGCAGTCGTCAAAGGGCGGGGCCGGCTGAAAAACTGTTTTTT. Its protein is CASSRQRAGPAEKLFF.

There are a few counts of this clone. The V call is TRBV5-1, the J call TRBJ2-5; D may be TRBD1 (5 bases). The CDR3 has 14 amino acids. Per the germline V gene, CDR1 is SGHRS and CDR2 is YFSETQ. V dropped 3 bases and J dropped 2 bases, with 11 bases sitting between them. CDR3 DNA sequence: TGCGCCAGCAGCTCAGGGCGGCAGCAAGAGACCCAGTACTTC. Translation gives CASSSGRQQETQYF.

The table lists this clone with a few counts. The DNA for the CDR3 is TGTGCCAGCAGCCCCCGGGCCCGGGAGGCTTTCTTT. It yields the protein CASSPRAREAFF. This chain joins TRBV13 and TRBJ1-1; D is unresolved. With 5 bases removed from V and 11 bases from J, the gap between germline ends came to 15 bases. There are 12 residues in the CDR3. Germline CDR1 reads PRHDT; CDR2 reads FYEKMQ (reference sequence). The entire variable domain, with the rest obtained from reference TRBV13 and TRBJ1-1, is as follows: AAGVIQSPRHLIKEKRETATLKCYPIPRHDTVYWYQQGPGQDPQFLISFYEKMQSDKGSIPDRFSAQQFSDYHSELNMSSLELGDSALYFCASSPRAREAFFGQGTRLTVV.

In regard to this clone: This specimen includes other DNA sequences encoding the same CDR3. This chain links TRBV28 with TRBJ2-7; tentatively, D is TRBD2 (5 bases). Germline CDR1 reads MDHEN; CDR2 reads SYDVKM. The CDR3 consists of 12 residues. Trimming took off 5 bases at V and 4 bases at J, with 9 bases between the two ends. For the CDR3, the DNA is TGTGCCAGCAGTCCTCTAGCATACGAGCAGTACTTC. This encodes CASSPLAYEQYF.

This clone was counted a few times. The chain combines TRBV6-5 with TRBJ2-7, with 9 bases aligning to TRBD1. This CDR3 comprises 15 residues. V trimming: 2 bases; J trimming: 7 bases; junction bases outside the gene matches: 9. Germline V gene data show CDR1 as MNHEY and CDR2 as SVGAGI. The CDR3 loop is CASSYGGTGPREQYF. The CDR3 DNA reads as TGTGCCAGCAGTTACGGGGGGACAGGGCCGAGGGAGCAGTACTTC.

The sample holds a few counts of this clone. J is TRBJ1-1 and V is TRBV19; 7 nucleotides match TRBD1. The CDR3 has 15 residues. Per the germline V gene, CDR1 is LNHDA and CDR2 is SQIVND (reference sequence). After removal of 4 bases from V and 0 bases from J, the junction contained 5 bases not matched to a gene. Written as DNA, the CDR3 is TGTGCCAGTAGTACTACCGGGACAGTGAACACTGAAGCTTTCTTT. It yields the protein CASSTTGTVNTEAFF.

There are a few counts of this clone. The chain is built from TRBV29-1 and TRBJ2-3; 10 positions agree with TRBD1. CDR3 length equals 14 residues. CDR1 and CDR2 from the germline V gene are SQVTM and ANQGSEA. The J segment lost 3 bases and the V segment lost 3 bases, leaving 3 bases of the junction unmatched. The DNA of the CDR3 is TGCAGCGTTGATTGGGACAGGGGAACAGATACGCAGTATTTT. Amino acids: CSVDWDRGTDTQYF.

CDR3 region: CASSLRGGVDTQYF. The CDR3 bases are TGTGCCAGCAGTCTGCGAGGGGGGGTAGATACGCAGTATTTT. The chain links TRBV27 to TRBJ2-3; a weak D match, TRBD2 (7 bases). There are 14 residues in the CDR3. Trimming pared 5 bases from V and 5 bases from J, leaving 14 bases between. In germline, CDR1 is MNHEY, CDR2 SMNVEV (reference sequence).

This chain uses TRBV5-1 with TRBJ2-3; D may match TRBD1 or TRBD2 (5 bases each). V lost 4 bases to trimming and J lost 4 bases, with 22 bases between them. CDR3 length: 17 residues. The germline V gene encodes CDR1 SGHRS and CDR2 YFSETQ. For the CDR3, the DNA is TGCGCCAGCAGCCGGAACGGCATAGATGGGGGACCAGATACGCAGTATTTT. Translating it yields CASSRNGIDGGPDTQYF.

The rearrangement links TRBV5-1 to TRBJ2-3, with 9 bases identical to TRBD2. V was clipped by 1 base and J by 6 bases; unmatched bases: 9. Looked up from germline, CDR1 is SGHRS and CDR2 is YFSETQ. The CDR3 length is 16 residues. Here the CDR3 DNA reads TGCGCCAGCAGCTTGCTAGCGGGATCCACCGTGGATACGCAGTATTTT. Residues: CASSLLAGSTVDTQYF. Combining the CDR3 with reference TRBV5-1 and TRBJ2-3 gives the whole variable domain KAGVTQTPRYLIKTRGQQVTLSCSPISGHRSVSWYQQTPGQGLQFLFEYFSETQRNKGNFPGRFSGRQFSNSRSEMNVSTLELGDSALYLCASSLLAGSTVDTQYFGPGTRLTVL.

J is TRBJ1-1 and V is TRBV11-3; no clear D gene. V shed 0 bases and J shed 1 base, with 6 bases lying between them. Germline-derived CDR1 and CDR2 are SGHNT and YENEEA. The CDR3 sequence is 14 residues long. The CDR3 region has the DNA TGTGCCAGCAGCTTAGATAGAACGAACACTGAAGCTTTCTTT. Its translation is CASSLDRTNTEAFF.